The clone carrying this T cell receptor (beta chain) was counted at least ten times. The data originate from a study of Graves' ophthalmopathy and Graves' hyperthyroidism. The ends were cut back, 0 bases at V and 7 bases at J, with 16 bases in the middle. The CDR3 is made up of 15 amino acids. The germline V gene has CDR1 LNHNV and CDR2 YYDKDF (reference sequence). The authors amplified TCR beta CDR3 regions from RNA transcripts. RT-PCR with HTBI primers came first, then second-round multiplex PCR. TCRdb re-called the multiplex PCR reads through MiXCR, storing one row per CDR3 protein. Of about 340,000 distinct CDR3 sequences in the sample, 15% to 20% are singletons; the top ten hold around an eighth.

The receptor's source is an adult man with Graves' ophthalmopathy. Input material: peripheral blood. J is TRBJ2-7 and V is TRBV15; weak D call: TRBD1 (5 bases). CDR3 sequence (DNA): TGTGCCACCAGCAGAGACAGGGCCACCAGTGGTGAGCAGTACTTC. The encoded protein is CATSRDRATSGEQYF.